The 30 T cell receptor beta chains given below trace back to one sample, sequenced in a study of T cells expressing NK-cell markers. Following a re-call of the 5' RACE reads, TCRdb has one entry per CDR3 protein and lacks DNA. The sample includes about 460,000 distinct CDR3 sequences. Sample: blood T cells: a sorted CD56 or NKG2C T cell subset, CD4+ or CD8+ T cells, or bulk PBMC T cells (not recorded which). These receptors were collected from a woman aged 45 to 65 in good health.

This chain connects TRBV15 to TRBJ1-3. This CDR3 comprises 15 residues. Germline CDR1 is LNHNV and CDR2 is YYDKDF (reference sequence). The CDR3 reads CATSGTGYSGNTIYF.

The chain uses TRBV27 and TRBJ1-2; TCRdb outputs TRBD1, but without DNA this stays unchecked. CDR3 length: 14 residues. CDR1 MNHEY and CDR2 SMNVEV come from the germline V gene (reference sequence). CDR3 protein: CASSSGQGVYGYTF.

The chain employs TRBV20-1 and TRBJ2-1. CDR1 DFQATT and CDR2 SNEGSKA come from the germline V gene (reference sequence). The CDR3 totals 15 residues. This CDR3 reads CSARGARTPYNEQFF.

The chain carries TRBV11-2 and TRBJ2-2. CDR1 SGHAT and CDR2 FQNNGV come from the germline V gene. The CDR3 length is 17 residues. CDR3 protein: CASSLVRSRLYTGELFF.

The chain uses TRBV3-1 and TRBJ2-7; the TCRdb D gene call, TRBD2, has no DNA to confirm it. Germline V gene lookup returns CDR1 LGHDT and CDR2 YNNKEL (reference sequence). The CDR3 runs 15 residues. The CDR3 is CASSQKAGGPGEQYF.

The rearrangement links TRBV6-6 to TRBJ1-2. This CDR3 has 13 amino acids. Per germline, CDR1 MNHNY and CDR2 SVGAGI (reference sequence). CDR3 residues: CASNTLANYGYTF.

The chain recombines TRBV6-5 with TRBJ1-1; the D call from TCRdb, TRBD1, cannot be confirmed without DNA. The CDR3 loop spans 15 amino acids. Looked up from germline, CDR1 is MNHEY and CDR2 is SVGAGI. CDR3 in amino acids: CASSPTSGVGTEAFF.

V gene TRBV12-3 or TRBV12-4 combines with J gene TRBJ2-5; the TCRdb D gene call, TRBD1, has no DNA to confirm it. This CDR3 is 12 amino acids long. CDR3 residues: CASSWGRETQYF.

The genes are TRBV2 and TRBJ2-1; TCRdb picks TRBD1, but there is no DNA to check that call. The CDR3 covers 15 residues. The germline CDR1 and CDR2 sequences are SNHLY and FYNNEI. This CDR3 reads CASRTGRDGYNEQFF.

V is TRBV6-5 and J is TRBJ1-2; TCRdb returns TRBD1, unconfirmable since there is no DNA. The length of the CDR3 is 14 residues. The germline V gene encodes CDR1 MNHEY and CDR2 SVGAGI. Here the CDR3 reads CASSYGGHDYGYTF.

This chain uses TRBV20-1 with TRBJ2-5; checking the TCRdb D call of TRBD2 is not possible without DNA. This CDR3 is 14 amino acids long. Germline CDR1 DFQATT, CDR2 SNEGSKA (reference sequence). The CDR3 spells CSARLVRRGETQYF.

The chain carries TRBV3-1 and TRBJ2-5. The CDR3 consists of 13 residues. In germline, CDR1 is LGHDT, CDR2 YNNKEL (reference sequence). The CDR3 protein is CASSPDPKRPKYF.

The V gene is TRBV15, the J gene TRBJ2-2; TCRdb outputs TRBD1, but without DNA this stays unchecked. The CDR3 length is 15 residues. Germline V gene sequence: CDR1 LNHNV, CDR2 YYDKDF (reference sequence). The CDR3 reads CATSGYGQGIGELFF.

The gene calls are TRBV6-6 and TRBJ2-4; the TCRdb D gene call, TRBD1, has no DNA to confirm it. The CDR3 consists of 16 residues. Germline CDR1 reads MNHNY; CDR2 reads SVGAGI (reference sequence). The CDR3 loop is CASSPPRSGAKNIQYF.

The rearrangement uses TRBV5-5 and TRBJ1-5. Germline V lookup: CDR1 SGHKS, CDR2 YYEKEE (reference sequence). The CDR3 consists of 15 residues. CDR3 sequence reads: CASSLVGDSGQPQHF.

V usage is TRBV5-1 and J usage is TRBJ2-1; TCRdb designates TRBD1, a call that cannot be tested without DNA. Germline lookup yields CDR1 SGHRS and CDR2 YFSETQ. This CDR3 spans 14 amino acids. This chain's CDR3 is CASSLEIAGSREFF.

The CDR3: CASSPSGVAGYTF. The chain combines TRBV27 with TRBJ1-2. Germline V gene sequence: CDR1 MNHEY, CDR2 SMNVEV (reference sequence). The CDR3 has 13 amino acids.

The chain links TRBV10-3 to TRBJ2-1; without DNA, the TCRdb call of TRBD2 cannot be checked. CDR3 length equals 15 residues. CDR1 and CDR2 (germline): ENHRY, SYGVKD. CDR3 residues: CAISLGRADENEQFF.

V and J are TRBV11-2 and TRBJ2-7. CDR1 is SGHAT, CDR2 FQNNGV, per germline. CDR3 length: 14 residues. CDR3 loop: CASSGWGVPYEQYF.

J is TRBJ2-1 and V is TRBV11-3; the TRBD2 assignment by TCRdb is unverifiable without DNA. This CDR3 has 13 amino acids. Germline V gene sequence: CDR1 SGHNT, CDR2 YENEEA. This chain's CDR3 is CASSLEASVVKFF.

The chain joins TRBV10-2 to TRBJ1-2; with no DNA, the TCRdb D assignment of TRBD1 cannot be verified. CDR1 and CDR2 from the germline V gene are WSHSY and SAAADI. This CDR3 spans 14 amino acids. The CDR3 spells CASSGIQGAYGYTF.

V usage is TRBV2 and J usage is TRBJ2-1; lacking DNA, the TRBD2 call made by TCRdb goes unchecked. This CDR3 is built from 16 residues. Germline assignment: CDR1 SNHLY and CDR2 FYNNEI. The chain's CDR3 is CASRLGELADYNEQFF.

The chain carries TRBV12-3 or TRBV12-4 and TRBJ2-6; TCRdb picks TRBD1, but there is no DNA to check that call. The CDR3 extends over 16 amino acids. The CDR3 here is CASCTGGGYGANVLTF.

The rearrangement links TRBV20-1 to TRBJ2-5; the D call of TRBD1 rests on TCRdb alone, since no DNA is present to check it. The germline CDR1 and CDR2 sequences are DFQATT and SNEGSKA (reference sequence). The CDR3 runs to 13 residues. This CDR3 reads CSLSDRAAETQYF.

The V call is TRBV5-1, the J call TRBJ2-3; absent DNA, TCRdb's TRBD2 call cannot be checked. The CDR3 loop spans 18 amino acids. CDR1 and CDR2 (germline): SGHRS, YFSETQ. The CDR3 sequence: CASSLAVLAGDSTDTQYF.

This chain joins TRBV5-6 and TRBJ2-6; TCRdb selects TRBD1, and the lack of DNA leaves this call unchecked. This CDR3 has 19 residues. CDR1 and CDR2 (germline): SGHDT, YYEEEE. CDR3 sequence reads: CASSRMRGQGASGANVLTF.

The chain uses TRBV12-3 or TRBV12-4 and TRBJ2-1; TCRdb selects TRBD1, and the lack of DNA leaves this call unchecked. There are 16 residues in the CDR3. CDR3 sequence: CASRAPSGRAYNEQFF.

The V and J genes are TRBV12-3 or TRBV12-4 and TRBJ2-7; without DNA, the TCRdb call of TRBD2 cannot be checked. The CDR3 covers 13 residues. This CDR3 is CASRRSGSEEQYF.

V is TRBV30 and J is TRBJ1-2. Germline CDR1 reads GTSNPN; CDR2 reads SVGIG (reference sequence). The CDR3 contains 17 residues. The CDR3 is CAWAPGRRFLANYGYTF.

V is TRBV12-3 or TRBV12-4 and J is TRBJ2-1; with no DNA, the TCRdb D assignment of TRBD2 cannot be verified. The CDR3 has 12 residues. The CDR3 sequence: CAVREGRNEQFF.